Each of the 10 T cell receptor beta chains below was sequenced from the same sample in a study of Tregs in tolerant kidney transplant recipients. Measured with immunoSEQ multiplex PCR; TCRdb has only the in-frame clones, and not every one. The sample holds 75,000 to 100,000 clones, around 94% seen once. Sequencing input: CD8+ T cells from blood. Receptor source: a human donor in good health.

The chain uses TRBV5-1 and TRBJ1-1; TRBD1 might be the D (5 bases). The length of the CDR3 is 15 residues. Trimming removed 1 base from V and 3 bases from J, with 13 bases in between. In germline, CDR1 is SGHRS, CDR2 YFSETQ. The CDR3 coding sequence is TGCGCCAGCAGCTTGAAGGGGTTTGGGGACACTGAAGCTTTCTTT. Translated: CASSLKGFGDTEAFF. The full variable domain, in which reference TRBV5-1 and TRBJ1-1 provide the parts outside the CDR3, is KAGVTQTPRYLIKTRGQQVTLSCSPISGHRSVSWYQQTPGQGLQFLFEYFSETQRNKGNFPGRFSGRQFSNSRSEMNVSTLELGDSALYLCASSLKGFGDTEAFFGQGTRLTVV.

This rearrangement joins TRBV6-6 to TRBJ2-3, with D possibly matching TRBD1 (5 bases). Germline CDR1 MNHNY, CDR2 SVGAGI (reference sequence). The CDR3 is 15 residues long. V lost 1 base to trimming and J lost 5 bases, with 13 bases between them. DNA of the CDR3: TGTGCCAGCAGTTACTTAGACAGCCATAAAGATACGCAGTATTTT. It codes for CASSYLDSHKDTQYF.

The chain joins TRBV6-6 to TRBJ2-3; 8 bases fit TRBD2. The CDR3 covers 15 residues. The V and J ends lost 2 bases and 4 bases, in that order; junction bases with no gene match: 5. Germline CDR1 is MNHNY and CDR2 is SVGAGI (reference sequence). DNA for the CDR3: TGTGCCAGCAGTTACATTGTCGGGGGGGCAGATACGCAGTATTTT. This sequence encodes CASSYIVGGADTQYF.

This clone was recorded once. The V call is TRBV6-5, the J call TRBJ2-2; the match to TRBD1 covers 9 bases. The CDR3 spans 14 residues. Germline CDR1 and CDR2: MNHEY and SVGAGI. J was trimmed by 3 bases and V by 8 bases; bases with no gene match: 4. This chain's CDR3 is CASETGGDTGELFF. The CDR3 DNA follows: TGTGCCAGCGAAACAGGGGGCGACACCGGGGAGCTGTTTTTT.

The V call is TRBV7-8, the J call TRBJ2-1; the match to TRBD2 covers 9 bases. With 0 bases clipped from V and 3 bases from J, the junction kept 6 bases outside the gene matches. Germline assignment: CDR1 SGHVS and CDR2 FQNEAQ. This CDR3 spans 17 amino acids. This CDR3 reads CASSLAAGGPLYNEQFF. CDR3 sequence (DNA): TGTGCCAGCAGCTTAGCGGCGGGGGGGCCACTCTACAATGAGCAGTTCTTC.

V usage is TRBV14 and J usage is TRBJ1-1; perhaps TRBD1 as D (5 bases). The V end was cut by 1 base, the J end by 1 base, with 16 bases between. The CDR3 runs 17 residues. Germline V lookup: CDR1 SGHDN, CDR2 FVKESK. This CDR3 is CASSQVRWGGWNTEAFF. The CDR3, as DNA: TGTGCCAGCAGCCAAGTGCGGTGGGGGGGTTGGAACACTGAAGCTTTCTTT.

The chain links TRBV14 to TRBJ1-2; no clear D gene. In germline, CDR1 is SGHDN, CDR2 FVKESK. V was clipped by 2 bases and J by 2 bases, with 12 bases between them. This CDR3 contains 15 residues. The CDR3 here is CASSQNLKGNYGYTF. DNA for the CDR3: TGTGCCAGCAGCCAAAACTTGAAAGGGAACTATGGCTACACCTTC.

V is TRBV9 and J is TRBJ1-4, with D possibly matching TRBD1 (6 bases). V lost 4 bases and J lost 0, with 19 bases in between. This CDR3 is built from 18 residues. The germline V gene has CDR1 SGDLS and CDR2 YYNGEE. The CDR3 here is CASSPVDSALPTNEKLFF. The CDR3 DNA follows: TGTGCCAGCAGCCCGGTGGACAGCGCCTTACCAACTAATGAAAAACTGTTTTTT.

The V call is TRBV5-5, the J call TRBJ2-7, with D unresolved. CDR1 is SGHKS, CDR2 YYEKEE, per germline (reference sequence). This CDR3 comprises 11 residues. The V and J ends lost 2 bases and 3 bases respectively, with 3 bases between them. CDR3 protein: CASSLIYEQYF. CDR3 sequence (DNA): TGTGCCAGCAGCTTAATCTACGAGCAGTACTTC.

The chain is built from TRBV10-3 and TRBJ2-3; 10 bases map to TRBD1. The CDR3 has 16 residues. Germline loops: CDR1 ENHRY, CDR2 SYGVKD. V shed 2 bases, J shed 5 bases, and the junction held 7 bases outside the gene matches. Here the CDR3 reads CAISEPGTGEGDTQYF. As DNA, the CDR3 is TGTGCCATCAGTGAGCCCGGGACAGGGGAAGGAGATACGCAGTATTTT.